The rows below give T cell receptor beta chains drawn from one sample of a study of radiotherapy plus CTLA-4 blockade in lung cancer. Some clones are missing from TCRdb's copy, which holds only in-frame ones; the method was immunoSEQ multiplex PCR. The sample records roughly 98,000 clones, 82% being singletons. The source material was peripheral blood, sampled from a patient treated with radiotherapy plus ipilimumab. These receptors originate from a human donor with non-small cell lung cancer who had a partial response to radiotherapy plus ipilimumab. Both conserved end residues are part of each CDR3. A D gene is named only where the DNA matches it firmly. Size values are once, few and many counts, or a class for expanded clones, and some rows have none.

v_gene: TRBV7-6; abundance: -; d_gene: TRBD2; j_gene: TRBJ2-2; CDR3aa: CASSQGTSGNTGELFF; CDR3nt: TGTGCCAGCAGCCAAGGCACTAGCGGGAACACCGGGGAGCTGTTTTTT
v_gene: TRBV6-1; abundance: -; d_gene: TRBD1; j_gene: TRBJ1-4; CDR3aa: CASSERGTGHEKLFF; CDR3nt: TGTGCCAGCAGTGAGAGGGGGACAGGGCATGAAAAACTGTTTTTT
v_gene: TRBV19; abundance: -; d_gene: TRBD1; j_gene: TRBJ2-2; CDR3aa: CASTGTGRSGELFF; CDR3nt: TGTGCCAGCACCGGGACAGGGAGATCCGGGGAGCTGTTTTTT
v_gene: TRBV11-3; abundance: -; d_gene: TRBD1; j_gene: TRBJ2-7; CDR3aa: CASSLLQGGLYEQYF; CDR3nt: TGTGCCAGCAGCTTACTACAGGGGGGTCTCTACGAGCAGTACTTC
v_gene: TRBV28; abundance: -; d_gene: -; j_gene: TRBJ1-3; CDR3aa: CASSLHLPSSGNTIYF; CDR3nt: TGTGCCAGCAGTCTCCACCTACCGAGCTCTGGAAACACCATATATTTT
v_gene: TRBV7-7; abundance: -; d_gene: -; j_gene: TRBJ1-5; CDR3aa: CASSPFQGQPQHF; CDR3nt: TGTGCCAGCAGCCCTTTTCAGGGTCAGCCCCAGCATTTT
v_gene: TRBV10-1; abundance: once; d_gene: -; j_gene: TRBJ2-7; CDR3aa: CASSPAGQRYEQYF; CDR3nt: TGCGCCAGCAGTCCGGCCGGACAGCGCTACGAGCAGTACTTC
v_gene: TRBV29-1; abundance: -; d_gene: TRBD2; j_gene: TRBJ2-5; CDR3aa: CSVEVSGLGGETQYF; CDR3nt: TGCAGCGTTGAGGTGTCGGGACTAGGAGGAGAGACCCAGTACTTC
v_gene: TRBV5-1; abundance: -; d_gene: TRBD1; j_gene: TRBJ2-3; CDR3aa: CASSSLPGQGGDTDTQYF; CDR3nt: TGCGCCAGCAGCTCGTTGCCGGGACAGGGGGGAGACACAGATACGCAGTATTTT
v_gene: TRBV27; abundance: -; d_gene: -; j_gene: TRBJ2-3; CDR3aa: CASSPYAIAFTDTQYF; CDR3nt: TGTGCCAGCAGTCCATATGCAATAGCTTTCACAGATACGCAGTATTTT
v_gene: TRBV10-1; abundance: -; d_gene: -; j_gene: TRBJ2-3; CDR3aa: CASSGASSTDTQYF; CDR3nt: TGCGCCAGCAGTGGAGCGTCTAGCACAGATACGCAGTATTTT
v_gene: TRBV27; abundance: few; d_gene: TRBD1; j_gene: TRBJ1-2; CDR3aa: CASSTPGQRYGYTF; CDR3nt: TGTGCCAGCAGTACCCCGGGACAGAGATATGGCTACACCTTC
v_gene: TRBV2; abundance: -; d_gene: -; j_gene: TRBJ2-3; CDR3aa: CASRGSTDTQYF; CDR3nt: TGTGCCAGCAGGGGCAGCACAGATACGCAGTATTTT
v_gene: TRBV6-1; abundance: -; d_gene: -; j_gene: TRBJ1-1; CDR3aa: CASTAGPNTEAFF; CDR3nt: TGTGCCAGTACGGCAGGCCCGAACACTGAAGCTTTCTTT
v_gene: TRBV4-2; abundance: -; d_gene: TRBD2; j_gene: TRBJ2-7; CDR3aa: CASSQIYSGSSYEQYF; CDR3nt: TGTGCCAGCAGCCAGATTTATAGCGGGAGCTCCTACGAGCAGTACTTC
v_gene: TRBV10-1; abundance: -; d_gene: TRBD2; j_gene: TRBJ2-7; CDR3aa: CASSAALAGGYEQYF; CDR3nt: TGCGCCAGCAGTGCTGCACTAGCGGGAGGTTACGAGCAGTACTTC
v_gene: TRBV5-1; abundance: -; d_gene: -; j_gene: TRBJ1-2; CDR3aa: CASSLGQVADGYTF; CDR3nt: TGCGCCAGCAGCTTGGGACAGGTTGCAGATGGCTACACCTTC
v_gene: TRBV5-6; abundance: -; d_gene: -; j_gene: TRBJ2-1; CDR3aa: CASSLEGSLGDNEQFF; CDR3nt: TGTGCCAGCAGCTTGGAGGGTAGTTTAGGGGACAATGAGCAGTTCTTC
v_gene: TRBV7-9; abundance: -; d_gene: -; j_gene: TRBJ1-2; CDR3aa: CASSPHLPGQWTVSYGYTF; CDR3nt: TGTGCCAGCAGCCCCCACTTACCAGGCCAATGGACTGTTTCGTATGGCTACACCTTC
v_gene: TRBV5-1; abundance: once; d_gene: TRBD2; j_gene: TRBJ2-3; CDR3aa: CASSFSGRTDTQYF; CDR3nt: TGCGCCAGCAGCTTTAGCGGGAGAACAGATACGCAGTATTTT
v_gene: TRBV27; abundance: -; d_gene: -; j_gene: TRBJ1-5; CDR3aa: CASRAPPGQPQHF; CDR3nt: TGTGCCAGCAGGGCCCCACCAGGACAGCCCCAGCATTTT
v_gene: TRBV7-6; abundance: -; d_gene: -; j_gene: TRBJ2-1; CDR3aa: CASSQGQNNEQFF; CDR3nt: TGTGCCAGCAGCCAAGGACAAAACAATGAGCAGTTCTTC
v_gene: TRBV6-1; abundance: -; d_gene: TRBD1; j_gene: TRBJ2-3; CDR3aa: CASSDSGTGTDTQYF; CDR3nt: TGTGCCAGCAGTGACTCCGGGACAGGTACAGATACGCAGTATTTT
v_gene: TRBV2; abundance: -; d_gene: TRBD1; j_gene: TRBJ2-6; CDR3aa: CAGGTGAGANVLTF; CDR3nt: TGTGCCGGGGGGACAGGGGCGGGGGCCAACGTCCTGACTTTC
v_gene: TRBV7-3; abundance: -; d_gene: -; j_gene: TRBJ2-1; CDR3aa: CASSSRGGVANEQFF; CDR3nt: TGTGCCAGCAGCTCAAGGGGCGGGGTAGCCAATGAGCAGTTCTTC
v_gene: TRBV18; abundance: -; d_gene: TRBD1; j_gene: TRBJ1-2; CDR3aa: CASSPDRTGEKNGYTF; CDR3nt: TGTGCCAGCTCACCAGACCGGACAGGGGAAAAGAATGGCTACACCTTC
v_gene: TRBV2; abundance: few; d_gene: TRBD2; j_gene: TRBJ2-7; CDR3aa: CASSVKREFHEQYF; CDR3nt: TGTGCCAGCAGTGTGAAGCGGGAGTTCCACGAGCAGTACTTC
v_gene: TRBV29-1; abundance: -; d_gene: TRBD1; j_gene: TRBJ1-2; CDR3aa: CSVGETGGYGYTF; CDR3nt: TGCAGCGTTGGGGAGACAGGGGGCTATGGCTACACCTTC
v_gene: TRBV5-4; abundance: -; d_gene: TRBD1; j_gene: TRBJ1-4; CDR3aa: CASRGGQGEKLFF; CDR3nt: TGTGCCAGCCGGGGGGGACAGGGTGAAAAACTGTTTTTT
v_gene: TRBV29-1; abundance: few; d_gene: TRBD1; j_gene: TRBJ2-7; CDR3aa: CSVVNRGQVGSYEQYF; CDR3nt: TGCAGCGTTGTTAACAGGGGGCAGGTAGGGTCCTACGAGCAGTACTTC
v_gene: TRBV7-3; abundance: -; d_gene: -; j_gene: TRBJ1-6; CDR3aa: CASSLIPGPDNSPLHF; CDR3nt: TGTGCCAGCAGCTTAATTCCAGGGCCCGATAATTCACCCCTCCACTTT
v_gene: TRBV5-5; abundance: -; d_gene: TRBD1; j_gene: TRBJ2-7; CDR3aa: CASREGGQGYYEQYF; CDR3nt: TGTGCCAGCAGGGAAGGGGGACAGGGATACTACGAGCAGTACTTC
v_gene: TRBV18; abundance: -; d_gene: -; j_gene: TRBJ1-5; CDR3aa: CASSPPGRKSNQPQHF; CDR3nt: TGTGCCAGCTCACCACCGGGCAGAAAAAGCAATCAGCCCCAGCATTTT
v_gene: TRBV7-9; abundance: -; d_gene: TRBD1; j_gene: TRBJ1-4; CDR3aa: CASSPDRGSEKLFF; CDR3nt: TGTGCCAGCAGCCCTGACAGGGGGAGTGAAAAACTGTTTTTT
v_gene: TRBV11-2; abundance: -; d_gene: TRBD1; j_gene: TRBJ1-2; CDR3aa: CASSLGQDYGYTF; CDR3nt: TGTGCCAGCAGCCTGGGACAGGACTATGGCTACACCTTC
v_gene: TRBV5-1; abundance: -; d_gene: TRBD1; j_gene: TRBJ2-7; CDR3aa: CASSLRTGIYEQYF; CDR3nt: TGCGCCAGCAGTTTGAGGACAGGGATCTACGAGCAGTACTTC
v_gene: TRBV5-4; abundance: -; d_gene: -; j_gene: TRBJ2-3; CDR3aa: CASSLGVGSSRYF; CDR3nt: TGTGCCAGCAGCTTGGGGGTCGGGAGTTCGAGGTATTTT
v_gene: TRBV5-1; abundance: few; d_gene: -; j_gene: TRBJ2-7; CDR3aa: CASSLEGGEQYF; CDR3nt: TGCGCCAGCAGCTTGGAAGGGGGTGAGCAGTACTTC
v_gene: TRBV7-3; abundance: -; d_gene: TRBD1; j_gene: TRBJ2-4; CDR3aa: CASSLGSGQGQNIQYF; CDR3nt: TGTGCCAGCAGCTTAGGCTCGGGACAGGGTCAAAACATTCAGTACTTC
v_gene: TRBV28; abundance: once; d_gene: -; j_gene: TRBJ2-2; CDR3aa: CASSPDSGELFF; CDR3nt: TGTGCCAGCAGTCCTGACTCCGGGGAGCTGTTTTTT
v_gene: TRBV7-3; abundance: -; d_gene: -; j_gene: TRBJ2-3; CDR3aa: CASSLSTSTDTQYF; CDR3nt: TGTGCCAGCAGCTTAAGTACTAGCACAGATACGCAGTATTTT
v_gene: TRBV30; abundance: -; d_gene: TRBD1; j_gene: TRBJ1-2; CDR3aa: CAWKDLIRDRLLDYGYTF; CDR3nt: TGTGCCTGGAAAGACCTTATCCGGGACAGGCTTCTGGACTATGGCTACACCTTC
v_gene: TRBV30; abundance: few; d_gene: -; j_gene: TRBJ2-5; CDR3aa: CAWSVPGRETQYF; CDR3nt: TGTGCCTGGAGTGTTCCGGGGAGGGAGACCCAGTACTTC
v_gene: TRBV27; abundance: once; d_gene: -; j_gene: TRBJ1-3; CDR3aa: CASIPPGGNTIYF; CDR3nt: TGTGCCAGCATCCCCCCGGGAGGAAACACCATATATTTT
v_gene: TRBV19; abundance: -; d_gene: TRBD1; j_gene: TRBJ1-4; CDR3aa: CASRDRGLNEKLFF; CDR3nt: TGTGCCAGCAGGGACAGGGGGCTTAATGAAAAACTGTTTTTT
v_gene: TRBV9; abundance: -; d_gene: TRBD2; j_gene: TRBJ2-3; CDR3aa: CASSVGPGLGKGTDTQYF; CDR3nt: TGTGCCAGCAGCGTAGGGCCGGGACTAGGAAAGGGCACAGATACGCAGTATTTT
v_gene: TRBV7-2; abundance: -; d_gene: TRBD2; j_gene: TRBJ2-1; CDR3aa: CASSFPTSVHNEQFF; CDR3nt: TGTGCCAGCAGCTTCCCGACTAGCGTACACAATGAGCAGTTCTTC
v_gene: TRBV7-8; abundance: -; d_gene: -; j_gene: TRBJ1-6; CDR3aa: CASSLWAGENSPLHF; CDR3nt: TGTGCCAGCAGCTTATGGGCAGGGGAGAATTCACCCCTCCACTTT
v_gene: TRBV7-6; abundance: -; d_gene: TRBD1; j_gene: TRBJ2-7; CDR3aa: CASSLSGTGGVEQYF; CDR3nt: TGTGCCAGCAGCTTATCCGGGACAGGGGGGGTCGAGCAGTACTTC
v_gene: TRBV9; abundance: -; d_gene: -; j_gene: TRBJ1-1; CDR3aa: CASSVGGSPTEAFF; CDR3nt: TGTGCCAGCAGCGTAGGGGGCAGCCCCACTGAAGCTTTCTTT
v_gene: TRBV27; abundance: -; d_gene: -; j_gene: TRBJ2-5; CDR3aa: CASSFNWAQTGTQYF; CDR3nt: TGTGCCAGCAGTTTCAACTGGGCTCAAACTGGGACCCAGTACTTC
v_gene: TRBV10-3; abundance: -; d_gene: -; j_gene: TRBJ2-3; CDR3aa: CAISGTPAGATDTQYF; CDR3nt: TGTGCCATCAGTGGGACTCCGGCGGGGGCCACAGATACGCAGTATTTT
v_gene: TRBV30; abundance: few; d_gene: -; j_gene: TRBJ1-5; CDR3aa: CAWSAWTELPSNQPQHF; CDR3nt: TGTGCCTGGAGTGCTTGGACAGAGCTACCCAGCAATCAGCCCCAGCATTTT